These 20 T cell receptor beta chains were all obtained from the same sample, sequenced in a study of radiotherapy plus CTLA-4 blockade in lung cancer. Clones were read by immunoSEQ multiplex PCR, and TCRdb kept only the in-frame ones, dropping some. This table has approximately 110,000 clones, about four fifths appearing once. The material was peripheral blood, obtained from a patient treated with radiotherapy plus ipilimumab. These receptors were obtained from a human donor with non-small cell lung cancer that progressed on radiotherapy plus ipilimumab. Some clones in this sample may be carry-over from other donors' samples.

This chain joins TRBV5-6 and TRBJ2-7; no clear D gene. V lost 5 bases and J 0 bases, leaving 9 bases between the germline ends. Germline V gene lookup returns CDR1 SGHDT and CDR2 YYEEEE. The CDR3 is made up of 13 amino acids. CDR3: CASSLTVSYEQYF. CDR3 in DNA: TGTGCCAGCAGTTTAACTGTCTCCTACGAGCAGTACTTC.

The chain couples TRBV6-5 to TRBJ2-7; TRBD2 aligns across 7 bases. V was clipped by 6 bases and J by 0 bases; unmatched bases: 8. CDR3 length equals 15 residues. Germline V gene sequence: CDR1 MNHEY, CDR2 SVGAGI. This CDR3 is CASRETGTNSYEQYF. CDR3 in DNA: TGTGCCAGCAGGGAAACCGGGACTAACTCCTACGAGCAGTACTTC.

This chain connects TRBV11-3 to TRBJ2-7, with TRBD1 as a possible D gene (5 bases). The CDR3 has 14 amino acids. Germline assignment: CDR1 SGHNT and CDR2 YENEEA. Deletions cut 4 bases from V and 2 bases from J, with 12 bases between. CDR3 in amino acids: CASSSYGAPYEQYF. The CDR3 region has the DNA TGTGCCAGCAGCTCTTATGGGGCCCCCTACGAGCAGTACTTC. The variable domain in full, with the rest retrieved from reference TRBV11-3 and TRBJ2-7, is EAGVVQSPRYKIIEKKQPVAFWCNPISGHNTLYWYLQNLGQGPELLIRYENEEAVDDSQLPKDRFSAERLKGVDSTLKIQPAELGDSAVYLCASSSYGAPYEQYFGPGTRLTVT.

DNA of the CDR3: TGCAGTGCTAGTGGTGTTGAAAAACTGTTTTTT. Translated: CSASGVEKLFF. The chain carries TRBV20-1 and TRBJ1-4; no clear D. Germline V gene lookup returns CDR1 DFQATT and CDR2 SNEGSKA (reference sequence). Trimming stripped 3 bases from V and 7 bases from J, with 6 bases between. This CDR3 is built from 11 residues.

This sequence joins TRBV11-1 and TRBJ1-2; TRBD1 aligns across 7 bases. Germline V lookup: CDR1 SGHAT, CDR2 FQDESV (reference sequence). Trimming at V came to 5 bases and at J to 5 bases, leaving 11 bases not matched to a gene. The CDR3 sequence is 15 residues long. CDR3 region: CASSPTRQGAYGYTF. Here the CDR3 DNA reads TGTGCCAGCAGCCCCACTCGACAGGGAGCGTATGGCTACACCTTC.

This chain uses TRBV15 with TRBJ2-1, with 12 bases lining up with TRBD2. The CDR3 length is 14 residues. Germline values: CDR1 LNHNV, CDR2 YYDKDF (reference sequence). With V trimmed by 3 bases and J by 15 bases, 9 bases remained unmatched. The CDR3 coding sequence is TGTGCCACCAGCAGGGCCGGGACTAGCGGGTCGGGGTTCTTC. This translates into CATSRAGTSGSGFF.

V is TRBV5-4 and J is TRBJ1-1; 7 nucleotides align to TRBD1. V lost 4 bases and J lost 5; bases outside the gene matches: 11. The CDR3 loop spans 15 amino acids. The V gene's germline CDR1 is SGHNT and CDR2 YYREEE (reference sequence). The CDR3 DNA reads as TGTGCCAGCAGCCGGGACAGCATAACATGGACTGAAGCTTTCTTT. Protein sequence: CASSRDSITWTEAFF.

This chain joins TRBV29-1 and TRBJ2-7; D may be TRBD2 (6 bases). V was trimmed by 7 bases and J by 2 bases, leaving 21 bases between them. Germline V gene data show CDR1 as SQVTM and CDR2 as ANQGSEA. The CDR3 totals 15 residues. The CDR3 DNA reads TGCAGCGCTACCACTGGAGGGGCCCTCCCCTACGAGCAGTACTTC. Its translation: CSATTGGALPYEQYF.

This clone was detected only a few times. The V gene is TRBV7-9, the J gene TRBJ2-1, with D unclear. CDR3 length equals 12 residues. Trimming took 1 base from V and 5 from J, leaving 3 bases between them. In germline, CDR1 is SEHNR, CDR2 FQNEAQ (reference sequence). This CDR3 is CASSLDHNEQFF. The CDR3 bases are TGTGCCAGCAGCTTAGATCACAATGAGCAGTTCTTC. The variable domain in full, with the rest retrieved from reference TRBV7-9 and TRBJ2-1, is DTGVSQNPRHKITKRGQNVTFRCDPISEHNRLYWYRQTLGQGPEFLTYFQNEAQLEKSRLLSDRFSAERPKGSFSTLEIQRTEQGDSAMYLCASSLDHNEQFFGPGTRLTVL.

V and J are TRBV9 and TRBJ2-7; TRBD2 aligns across 8 bases. The CDR3 has 15 residues. Germline loops: CDR1 SGDLS, CDR2 YYNGEE. Losses at the gene ends were 2 bases for V and 2 bases for J; bases not matched to a gene: 6. The CDR3 DNA reads TGTGCCAGCAGCGTTAGTAGCGGGGACACCTACGAGCAGTACTTC. This translates into CASSVSSGDTYEQYF.

This clone appeared once. The rearrangement joins TRBV9 to TRBJ1-6; no clear D. The length of the CDR3 is 16 residues. V was trimmed by 3 bases and J by 10 bases, leaving 20 bases between them. Germline loops: CDR1 SGDLS, CDR2 YYNGEE. The CDR3 nucleotides read TGTGCCAGCAGCGGATCAGGAGCTCCCCTTTCATCACCCCTCCACTTT. It is translated as CASSGSGAPLSSPLHF. Full variable domain (rest looked up from reference TRBV9 and TRBJ1-6): DSGVTQTPKHLITATGQRVTLRCSPRSGDLSVYWYQQSLDQGLQFLIQYYNGEERAKGNILERFSAQQFPDLHSELNLSSLELGDSALYFCASSGSGAPLSSPLHFGNGTRLTVT.

This clone has a single count. The chain employs TRBV6-6 and TRBJ1-6, with D unclear. The germline gives CDR1 MNHNY, CDR2 SVGAGI (reference sequence). The CDR3 length is 16 residues. Trimming removed 6 bases from V and 0 bases from J, with 12 bases in between. CDR3 DNA: TGTGCCAGCAGCCTCAGCCCGAGCTCCTATAATTCACCCCTCCACTTT. This translates into CASSLSPSSYNSPLHF.

V is TRBV9 and J is TRBJ2-5; TRBD2 agrees at 10 bases. Germline values: CDR1 SGDLS, CDR2 YYNGEE. V shed 0 bases, J shed 5 bases, and the junction held 7 bases outside the gene matches. The CDR3 consists of 16 residues. CDR3 sequence reads: CASSVGGTSEGETQYF. CDR3 DNA: TGTGCCAGCAGCGTAGGGGGGACTAGCGAGGGTGAGACCCAGTACTTC.

This rearrangement joins TRBV27 to TRBJ2-7, with D perhaps being TRBD1 or TRBD2 (5 bases each). The CDR3 loop spans 16 amino acids. V lost 0 bases and J lost 2, with 14 bases in between. Germline V gives CDR1 MNHEY, CDR2 SMNVEV (reference sequence). Here the CDR3 reads CASSLSPGTQTYEQYF. CDR3 in DNA: TGTGCCAGCAGTTTATCCCCCGGGACGCAGACCTACGAGCAGTACTTC.

J is TRBJ1-1 and V is TRBV5-1; maybe TRBD1 (5 bases). This CDR3 comprises 13 residues. The ends were cut back, 4 bases at V and 1 base at J, with 8 bases in the middle. Germline V gene lookup returns CDR1 SGHRS and CDR2 YFSETQ. This CDR3 is CASSRQGNTEAFF. The DNA for the CDR3 is TGCGCCAGCAGCCGCCAGGGGAACACTGAAGCTTTCTTT.

This chain connects TRBV21-1 to TRBJ1-1; TRBD1, as called in the table, went unchecked against the DNA. TRBV21-1 is a pseudogene locus. The CDR3 has 15 residues. The CDR3 spells CASSTRQFLNTEAFF. The CDR3 nucleotides read TGTGCCAGCAGCACTAGACAGTTTCTGAACACTGAAGCTTTCTTT.

V gene TRBV5-1 combines with J gene TRBJ1-2; D gene unclear. The CDR3 totals 15 residues. The ends were cut back, 0 bases at V and 8 bases at J, with 17 bases in the middle. The germline CDR1 and CDR2 sequences are SGHRS and YFSETQ. In DNA form, the CDR3 reads TGCGCCAGCAGCTTGGTTCCGGAGGCAATGGAGGGCTACACCTTC. Protein: CASSLVPEAMEGYTF.

The chain carries TRBV9 and TRBJ1-6, with TRBD1 identical over 9 bases. The V gene's germline CDR1 is SGDLS and CDR2 YYNGEE. CDR3 length: 15 amino acids. The junction had 2 bases not matched to a gene; V was cut back by 0 bases and J by 7 bases. DNA of the CDR3: TGTGCCAGCAGCGTAGCTACAGGGGGCAATTCACCCCTCCACTTT. Its protein is CASSVATGGNSPLHF.

The genes are TRBV5-1 and TRBJ1-2; 8 bases align to TRBD1. This CDR3 comprises 13 residues. The V and J ends lost 3 bases and 3 bases, in that order; junction bases with no gene match: 1. CDR1 and CDR2 (germline): SGHRS, YFSETQ. The CDR3 DNA sequence: TGCGCCAGCAGCTCACAGGGGGACTATGGCTACACCTTC. Encoded protein: CASSSQGDYGYTF. Supplemented by reference TRBV5-1 and TRBJ1-2, the full variable domain reads KAGVTQTPRYLIKTRGQQVTLSCSPISGHRSVSWYQQTPGQGLQFLFEYFSETQRNKGNFPGRFSGRQFSNSRSEMNVSTLELGDSALYLCASSSQGDYGYTFGSGTRLTVV.

This clone has a single count. The genes are TRBV28 and TRBJ2-1; TRBD2 might be the D (6 bases). Trimming took 6 bases from V and 5 from J, leaving 14 bases between them. The germline CDR1 and CDR2 sequences are MDHEN and SYDVKM. This CDR3 spans 14 amino acids. The CDR3 DNA reads as TGTGCCAGCAGCCGCCCCCCGGGGGACAATGAGCAGTTCTTC. Protein product: CASSRPPGDNEQFF.